What follows are 17 T cell receptor beta chains derived from one specimen sequenced in a study of shared clonotypes between healthy human individuals. Generated by immunoSEQ multiplex PCR, the TCRdb table keeps only in-frame clones and is missing some. There are roughly 2,000,000 clones in the sample; 93% occur only once, and more than 1.5% lies in the top ten. Selected positively for CCR7 and CD45RO-negative, naive CD8 cells excluded terminally differentiated effector memory CD45RA+ cells. Sequencing was performed on naive CD8+ T cells from PBMCs. Source of these receptors: a man aged 18 to 29 in good health. Some clones in this sample may be carry-over from other donors' samples.

In this sample, this clone turned up once. The V and J genes are TRBV5-6 and TRBJ1-1, with 7 bases identical to TRBD1. Germline CDR1 is SGHDT and CDR2 is YYEEEE. The CDR3 consists of 15 residues. V trimming: 4 bases; J trimming: 5 bases; junction bases outside the gene matches: 11. CDR3 sequence reads: CASSQGGPRGTEAFF. CDR3 bases: TGTGCCAGCAGCCAGGGGGGCCCGAGGGGGACTGAAGCTTTCTTT.

The chain links TRBV7-2 to TRBJ1-1; D uncertain. This CDR3 region has 14 residues. The V gene lost 8 bases and the J gene lost 5 bases, with 18 bases spanning the gap. CDR1 SGHTA and CDR2 FQGNSA come from the germline V gene. The CDR3 DNA reads TGTGCCAGCTCAGGTGGCCCCTGGAGGACTGAAGCTTTCTTT. Translated, it gives CASSGGPWRTEAFF.

The gene calls are TRBV7-7 and TRBJ2-2, with D uncertain. V lost 3 bases to trimming and J lost 6 bases, with 8 bases between them. The germline V gene has CDR1 SSHAT and CDR2 FNYEAQ (reference sequence). CDR3 size: 13 residues. The CDR3: CASSLGRAGELFF. The DNA for the CDR3 is TGTGCCAGCAGCTTGGGCCGGGCCGGGGAGCTGTTTTTT.

This rearrangement joins TRBV7-2 to TRBJ2-1, with D possibly matching TRBD1 (5 bases). Germline assignment: CDR1 SGHTA and CDR2 FQGNSA. There are 15 residues in the CDR3. The V and J ends lost 0 bases and 9 bases respectively, with 15 bases between them. CDR3 nucleotides: TGTGCCAGCAGCTTAGCCCCAGGGCTCTTGACTGAGCAGTTCTTC. It yields the protein CASSLAPGLLTEQFF.

V usage is TRBV13 and J usage is TRBJ2-1; no firm D call. V lost 1 base to trimming and J lost 0 bases, with 7 bases between them. This CDR3 spans 15 amino acids. CDR1 and CDR2 (germline): PRHDT, FYEKMQ (reference sequence). The CDR3 sequence: CASSLVQSSYNEQFF. CDR3 sequence (DNA): TGTGCCAGCAGCTTAGTGCAGAGCTCCTACAATGAGCAGTTCTTC.

The chain recombines TRBV7-9 with TRBJ2-1, with D possibly being TRBD1 (6 bases). This CDR3 contains 14 residues. Trimming took off 4 bases at V and 7 bases at J, with 14 bases between the two ends. The germline V gene has CDR1 SEHNR and CDR2 FQNEAQ (reference sequence). CDR3 loop: CASSSTNRVNEQFF. CDR3 DNA sequence: TGTGCCAGCAGCTCTACAAACAGGGTTAATGAGCAGTTCTTC.

About this clone: The sample carries other DNA sequences with the same CDR3. The chain recombines TRBV30 with TRBJ1-1; D gene unclear. Germline values: CDR1 GTSNPN, CDR2 SVGIG (reference sequence). V lost 3 bases and J 6 bases, leaving 11 bases between the germline ends. This CDR3 is built from 12 residues. The CDR3 reads CAWRWLNSEAFF. CDR3 bases: TGTGCCTGGAGATGGCTTAACTCTGAAGCTTTCTTT. Together with reference TRBV30 and TRBJ1-1, the CDR3 gives the full variable domain: SQTIHQWPATLVQPVGSPLSLECTVEGTSNPNLYWYRQAAGRGLQLLFYSVGIGQISSEVPQNLSASRPQDRQFILSSKKLLLSDSGFYLCAWRWLNSEAFFGQGTRLTVV.

The rearrangement joins TRBV5-1 to TRBJ2-2; D possibly corresponds to TRBD2 (6 bases). Per the germline V gene, CDR1 is SGHRS and CDR2 is YFSETQ. This CDR3 spans 16 amino acids. The ends were cut back, 0 bases at V and 4 bases at J, with 13 bases in the middle. The CDR3 loop is CASSLGPPGVTGELFF. CDR3 coding DNA: TGCGCCAGCAGCTTGGGGCCCCCGGGGGTCACCGGGGAGCTGTTTTTT.

This chain connects TRBV7-3 to TRBJ2-3; 7 positions match TRBD2. The CDR3 covers 16 residues. The V gene end was trimmed by 3 bases and the J gene end by 0 bases; junction bases not matched to a gene: 6. Germline CDR1 is SGHTA and CDR2 is FQGTGA. The CDR3 sequence: CASSFLRRGSTDTQYF. The CDR3 DNA reads as TGTGCCAGCAGCTTCCTGCGGCGGGGGAGCACAGATACGCAGTATTTT.

The chain has TRBV29-1 and TRBJ2-3; 12 bases align to TRBD2. Germline V gene lookup returns CDR1 SQVTM and CDR2 ANQGSEA. V gave up 7 bases and J gave up 0 bases; unmatched junction bases: 11. CDR3 length equals 17 residues. The CDR3 is CSGKLTSGGFSTDTQYF. The CDR3 DNA sequence: TGCAGCGGAAAACTGACTAGCGGGGGCTTTAGCACAGATACGCAGTATTTT.

The rearrangement links TRBV5-6 to TRBJ2-7, with 14 bases identical to TRBD2. The CDR3 has 17 amino acids. Germline assignment: CDR1 SGHDT and CDR2 YYEEEE. With V trimmed by 2 bases and J by 0 bases, 4 bases remained unmatched. Here the CDR3 reads CASSLGTSGSASYEQYF. CDR3 sequence (DNA): TGTGCCAGCAGCTTAGGGACTAGCGGGAGTGCCTCCTACGAGCAGTACTTC. Using reference TRBV5-6 and TRBJ2-7 for the parts outside the CDR3, the full variable domain is DAGVTQSPTHLIKTRGQQVTLRCSPKSGHDTVSWYQQALGQGPQFIFQYYEEEERQRGNFPDRFSGHQFPNYSSELNVNALLLGDSALYLCASSLGTSGSASYEQYFGPGTRLTVT.

This clone was counted only a few times. The genes are TRBV23-1 and TRBJ1-2; TRBD1 might be the D (5 bases). Being an ORF, TRBV23-1 has a function that is uncertain. Trimming took off 6 bases at V and 5 bases at J, with 19 bases between the two ends. The CDR3 is 15 amino acids. CDR3 sequence: CASRPGHHGEYGYTF. CDR3 DNA: TGCGCCAGCAGACCCGGACACCACGGGGAGTATGGCTACACCTTC.

V is TRBV19 and J is TRBJ2-7; 10 bases line up with TRBD1. CDR3 size: 15 residues. Germline V CDR1 and CDR2: LNHDA, SQIVND (reference sequence). Losses at the gene ends were 9 bases for V and 3 bases for J; bases not matched to a gene: 11. The CDR3 DNA follows: TGTGCCAGCACACCCCGGGACAGGGGCATCTACGAGCAGTACTTC. The encoded protein is CASTPRDRGIYEQYF.

The chain links TRBV11-2 to TRBJ2-3; unclear D gene. From germline, CDR1 is SGHAT and CDR2 FQNNGV. V lost 7 bases to trimming and J lost 4 bases, with 15 bases between them. This CDR3 region has 14 residues. The CDR3 DNA reads as TGTGCCAGCAACAGTTTTTGGGGATCAGATACGCAGTATTTT. As protein: CASNSFWGSDTQYF.

The chain is built from TRBV7-9 and TRBJ2-1, with D possibly being TRBD2 (6 bases). Trimming removed 5 bases from V and 7 bases from J, with 15 bases in between. The germline V gene has CDR1 SEHNR and CDR2 FQNEAQ (reference sequence). The CDR3 loop spans 14 amino acids. The CDR3 bases are TGTGCCAGCAGCGCCCGGGACTCGATAAATGAGCAGTTCTTC. Amino acid sequence: CASSARDSINEQFF.

The J gene is TRBJ2-7, the V gene TRBV18; D is possibly TRBD1 (5 bases). Germline CDR1 KGHSH, CDR2 LQKENI. The germline V and J ends were trimmed by 5 bases and 0 bases, with 17 bases remaining between them. This CDR3 has 16 amino acids. The CDR3 DNA reads as TGTGCCAGCTCATCTCAGACAGTCCTGAGCTCCTACGAGCAGTACTTC. This encodes CASSSQTVLSSYEQYF.

The table lists this clone with a count of one. V usage is TRBV11-2 and J usage is TRBJ2-5; D gene ambiguous. The V end was cut by 7 bases, the J end by 5 bases, with 17 bases between. The CDR3 totals 14 residues. Germline-derived CDR1 and CDR2 are SGHAT and FQNNGV. As DNA, the CDR3 is TGTGCCAGCACCACTGAGGTGGCGCAGGAGACCCAGTACTTC. Its translation is CASTTEVAQETQYF.